The 23 T cell receptor beta chains presented below share a single source sample, sequenced in a study of OX40 agonist ivuxolimab in advanced cancers. Measured with immunoSEQ multiplex PCR; TCRdb has only the in-frame clones, and not every one. The sample has over 40,000 clones, over 80% seen once. This sample comprised CD4+ or CD8+ T cells sorted from blood, obtained in a trial of the OX40 agonist ivuxolimab. Receptors were obtained from an adult with an advanced solid tumor such as melanoma, head and neck, liver or kidney cancer.

This chain links TRBV5-4 with TRBJ1-3; no reliable D call. This CDR3 region has 15 residues. Germline CDR1 and CDR2: SGHNT and YYREEE (reference sequence). The ends were cut back, 1 base at V and 4 bases at J, with 12 bases in the middle. The CDR3 DNA is TGTGCCAGCAGCTTGAACGACGCACCCGGAAACACCATATATTTT. It encodes CASSLNDAPGNTIYF.

This clone was seen more than once but under ten times. The chain combines TRBV18 with TRBJ2-1; 13 positions match TRBD2. The trim removed 3 bases at V and 7 bases at J, leaving 3 bases unmatched. The CDR3 is 15 amino acids. The germline CDR1 and CDR2 sequences are KGHSH and LQKENI. CDR3 region: CASSPRTSGSNEQFF. CDR3 nucleotide sequence: TGTGCCAGCTCACCGAGGACTAGCGGGAGTAATGAGCAGTTCTTC.

The V gene is TRBV5-5, the J gene TRBJ2-7, with TRBD2 matching 7 bases. Germline loops: CDR1 SGHKS, CDR2 YYEKEE (reference sequence). After removal of 6 bases from V and 2 bases from J, the junction contained 8 bases not matched to a gene. This CDR3 comprises 14 residues. The CDR3 nucleotides read TGTGCCAGCACCGTCACCGGGACTACCTACGAGCAGTACTTC. Encoded protein: CASTVTGTTYEQYF.

V usage is TRBV6-1 and J usage is TRBJ1-5; tentative D call: TRBD1 (5 bases). The CDR3 is 13 amino acids. The ends were cut back, 6 bases at V and 4 bases at J, with 10 bases in the middle. Germline values: CDR1 MNHNS, CDR2 SASEGT. CDR3: CASSPQANQPQHF. CDR3 bases: TGTGCCAGCAGCCCACAGGCGAATCAGCCCCAGCATTTT.

V and J are TRBV7-9 and TRBJ2-5; 7 bases are a match to TRBD2. Trimming at V came to 6 bases and at J to 1 base, leaving 8 bases not matched to a gene. The CDR3 is 15 residues long. CDR1 SEHNR and CDR2 FQNEAQ come from the germline V gene (reference sequence). This chain's CDR3 is CASSPRGGGQETQYF. The CDR3 DNA sequence: TGTGCCAGCAGTCCCCGGGGCGGGGGCCAAGAGACCCAGTACTTC.

The chain links TRBV19 to TRBJ1-2; D gene ambiguous. The CDR3 is 14 amino acids. The germline CDR1 and CDR2 sequences are LNHDA and SQIVND (reference sequence). Trimming took off 6 bases at V and 0 bases at J, with 11 bases between the two ends. CDR3 sequence (DNA): TGTGCCAGTAGGGTTGCCGGCTCTAACTATGGCTACACCTTC. This translates into CASRVAGSNYGYTF.

Relative to its sample, this clone is medium-sized. This sequence joins TRBV6-1 and TRBJ1-2, with a weak D call TRBD1 (6 bases). From germline, CDR1 is MNHNS and CDR2 SASEGT. V shed 8 bases and J shed 5 bases, with 21 bases lying between them. The CDR3 totals 15 residues. CDR3 in amino acids: CASQLRDTPSYGYTF. The CDR3 nucleotides read TGTGCCAGCCAACTACGGGACACACCTAGTTATGGCTACACCTTC.

The chain joins TRBV11-3 to TRBJ2-1, with D perhaps TRBD2 (5 bases). Germline lookup yields CDR1 SGHNT and CDR2 YENEEA. The V gene lost 5 bases and the J gene lost 13 bases, with 18 bases spanning the gap. This CDR3 has 13 residues. The CDR3 here is CASSLGSGRGQFF. CDR3 DNA: TGTGCCAGCAGCCTGGGGTCTGGACGGGGACAGTTCTTC.

By share of the sample, this clone is medium-sized (0.01 to 0.1%). This chain uses TRBV27 with TRBJ1-1; D unresolved. Between the trimmed V and J ends, which lost 3 bases and 4 bases, there was a span of 9 bases. The CDR3 covers 13 residues. Germline values: CDR1 MNHEY, CDR2 SMNVEV (reference sequence). CDR3 sequence reads: CASSLRTSTEAFF. CDR3 nucleotides: TGTGCCAGCAGTTTGAGGACTAGCACTGAAGCTTTCTTT.

The chain joins TRBV10-2 to TRBJ2-5; D perhaps matches TRBD2 (6 bases). Germline-derived CDR1 and CDR2 are WSHSY and SAAADI. The CDR3 has 14 residues. Trimming pared 6 bases from V and 1 base from J, leaving 12 bases between. The CDR3 nucleotides read TGCGCCAGCAGCCGGGACTTGATCCAAGAGACCCAGTACTTC. Translation: CASSRDLIQETQYF.

This chain joins TRBV30 and TRBJ2-5; 7 bases fit TRBD1. Germline-derived CDR1 and CDR2 are GTSNPN and SVGIG (reference sequence). The CDR3 is 16 residues long. The ends lost 4 bases at V and 2 bases at J; junction bases unmatched: 13. CDR3 protein: CAWTTRQGRPQETQYF. CDR3 DNA: TGTGCCTGGACCACTCGACAGGGTAGACCGCAAGAGACCCAGTACTTC.

The rearrangement uses TRBV14 and TRBJ2-7; no definite D call. V was shortened by 2 bases and J by 6 bases, with 14 bases between the two germline ends. CDR3 length: 14 amino acids. CDR1 SGHDN and CDR2 FVKESK come from the germline V gene. CDR3 DNA: TGTGCCAGCAGCCAATTATGGGAATCGGGCGAGCAGTACTTC. Its protein product is CASSQLWESGEQYF. Based on the CDR3 plus reference TRBV14 and TRBJ2-7, the full variable domain is EAGVTQFPSHSVIEKGQTVTLRCDPISGHDNLYWYRRVMGKEIKFLLHFVKESKQDESGMPNNRFLAERTGGTYSTLKVQPAELEDSGVYFCASSQLWESGEQYFGPGTRLTVT.

The chain uses TRBV28 and TRBJ2-7, with D hard to call. Trimming removed 6 bases at V and 5 bases at J, with 14 bases between. Germline CDR1 reads MDHEN; CDR2 reads SYDVKM. This CDR3 is built from 13 residues. CDR3 DNA sequence: TGTGCCAGCAGCCAACGGAGTCCCCACGAGCAGTACTTC. It translates to CASSQRSPHEQYF.

This rearrangement joins TRBV6-1 to TRBJ2-5, with 7 bases that match TRBD2. Germline loops: CDR1 MNHNS, CDR2 SASEGT. The CDR3 is made up of 16 amino acids. With V trimmed by 0 bases and J by 5 bases, 9 bases remained unmatched. CDR3 protein: CASSEARGSTWETQYF. CDR3 bases: TGTGCCAGCAGTGAAGCGCGCGGGAGCACCTGGGAGACCCAGTACTTC.

This chain joins TRBV2 and TRBJ1-1; weak D call: TRBD1 (5 bases). The germline CDR1 and CDR2 sequences are SNHLY and FYNNEI. The V and J ends lost 5 bases and 2 bases respectively, with 15 bases between them. The CDR3 length is 15 residues. The CDR3 DNA reads TGTGCCAGCAGTCCGCGACAGACCTTAAACACTGAAGCTTTCTTT. It is translated as CASSPRQTLNTEAFF.

This clone has just a few counts. This sample includes further DNA sequences coding for the same CDR3. The rearrangement links TRBV11-2 to TRBJ1-3; D uncertain. The CDR3 is made up of 13 amino acids. Germline V CDR1 and CDR2: SGHAT, FQNNGV. V was shortened by 2 bases and J by 2 bases, with 4 bases between the two germline ends. The CDR3 nucleotides are TGTGCCAGCAGCTTATCAACTGGAAACACCATATATTTT. Translating it yields CASSLSTGNTIYF. Full variable domain (missing parts from reference TRBV11-2 and TRBJ1-3): EAGVAQSPRYKIIEKRQSVAFWCNPISGHATLYWYQQILGQGPKLLIQFQNNGVVDDSQLPKDRFSAERLKGVDSTLKIQPAKLEDSAVYLCASSLSTGNTIYFGEGSWLTVV.

This clone was picked up one time. CDR3 nucleotide sequence: TGCGCCAGCAGCCAAGAGGCGACCAGGGGCAATGAGCAGTTCTTC. Translating gives CASSQEATRGNEQFF. The rearrangement joins TRBV4-3 to TRBJ2-1, with D maybe TRBD1 (6 bases). Looked up from germline, CDR1 is LGHNA and CDR2 is YSLEER. This CDR3 comprises 15 residues. V was trimmed by 0 bases and J by 6 bases, leaving 12 bases between them.

The chain couples TRBV6-5 to TRBJ1-2; 8 bases line up with TRBD1. The CDR3 covers 14 residues. Germline assignment: CDR1 MNHEY and CDR2 SVGAGI. Losses at the gene ends were 8 bases for V and 2 bases for J; bases not matched to a gene: 7. The chain's CDR3 is CASGRAGGNYGYTF. CDR3 DNA sequence: TGTGCCAGCGGGAGGGCAGGGGGCAACTATGGCTACACCTTC.

This sequence joins TRBV2 and TRBJ1-1, with D unclear. CDR1 is SNHLY, CDR2 FYNNEI, per germline. The ends were cut back, 6 bases at V and 3 bases at J, with 17 bases in the middle. This CDR3 is built from 15 residues. The CDR3 is CASRARPKGDTEAFF. The CDR3 nucleotides are TGTGCCAGCAGGGCAAGACCCAAGGGAGACACTGAAGCTTTCTTT.

This chain links TRBV14 with TRBJ1-2; D perhaps matches TRBD1 (6 bases). CDR1 and CDR2 from the germline V gene are SGHDN and FVKESK. Trimming removed 3 bases from V and 7 bases from J, with 9 bases in between. The CDR3 extends over 12 amino acids. Written as DNA, the CDR3 is TGTGCCAGCAGCCAGGGACAACGTGGCTACACCTTC. Residues: CASSQGQRGYTF.

This clone was counted only a few times. This chain joins TRBV28 and TRBJ1-2, with no clear D. Germline V CDR1 and CDR2: MDHEN, SYDVKM. Trimming shortened V by 2 bases and J by 7 bases, and 5 bases separated the two germline ends. This CDR3 is built from 11 residues. The CDR3 coding sequence is TGTGCCAGCAGTTTAGCCCGTGGCTACACCTTC. It codes for CASSLARGYTF.

J is TRBJ2-5 and V is TRBV5-4; 7 nucleotides match TRBD2. The ends lost 4 bases at V and 2 bases at J; junction bases unmatched: 2. Germline CDR1 and CDR2: SGHNT and YYREEE (reference sequence). CDR3 length: 13 amino acids. The CDR3 loop is CASSLAEQETQYF. The DNA of the CDR3 is TGTGCCAGCAGCCTAGCGGAACAAGAGACCCAGTACTTC.

The V gene is TRBV19, the J gene TRBJ2-3; no reliable D call. The CDR3 is 14 residues long. CDR1 LNHDA and CDR2 SQIVND come from the germline V gene (reference sequence). Trimming cost V 1 base and J 3 bases, with 8 bases left between them. CDR3 DNA sequence: TGTGCCAGTAGTATAGCCAAATATACAGATACGCAGTATTTT. Protein product: CASSIAKYTDTQYF.